This T cell receptor beta chain was recorded in a study of tumor-infiltrating lymphocytes in oesophageal squamous cell carcinoma. TCRdb recomputed calls from the PCR reads with MiXCR, one row per CDR3 protein. Among roughly 13,000 distinct CDR3 sequences, 40% to 50% were seen once, and the ten largest hold approximately 15%. The CDR3 loop spans 14 amino acids. Trimming pared 3 bases from V and 2 bases from J, leaving 10 bases between. The chain employs TRBV12-3 or TRBV12-4 and TRBJ2-5; possible D gene TRBD2, 5 bases. Material: blood. This receptor was obtained from a male donor with esophageal squamous cell carcinoma. CDR3 protein: CASSFGDKQETQYF. The DNA of the CDR3 is TGTGCCAGCAGTTTCGGGGATAAACAAGAGACCCAGTACTTC.